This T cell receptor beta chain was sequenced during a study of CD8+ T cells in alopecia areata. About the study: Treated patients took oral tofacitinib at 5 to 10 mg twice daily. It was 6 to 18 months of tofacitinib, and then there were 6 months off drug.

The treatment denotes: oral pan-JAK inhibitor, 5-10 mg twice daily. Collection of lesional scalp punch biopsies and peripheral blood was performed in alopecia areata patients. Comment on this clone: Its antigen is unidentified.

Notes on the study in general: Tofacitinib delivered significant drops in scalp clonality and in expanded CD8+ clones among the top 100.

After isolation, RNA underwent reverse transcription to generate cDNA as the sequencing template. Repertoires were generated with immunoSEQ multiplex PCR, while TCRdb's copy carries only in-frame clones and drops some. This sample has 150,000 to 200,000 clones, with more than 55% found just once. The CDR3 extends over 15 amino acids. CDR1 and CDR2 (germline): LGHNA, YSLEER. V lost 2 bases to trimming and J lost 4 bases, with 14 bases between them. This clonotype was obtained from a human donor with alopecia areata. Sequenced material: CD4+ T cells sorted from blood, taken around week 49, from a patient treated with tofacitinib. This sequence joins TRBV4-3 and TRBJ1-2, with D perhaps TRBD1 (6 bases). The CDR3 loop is CASSQTGWEGYGYTF. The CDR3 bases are TGCGCCAGCAGCCAAACAGGGTGGGAGGGCTATGGCTACACCTTC.